This T cell receptor beta chain is from a study of T cells in localized non-small cell lung cancer. Notes on the study in general: Among the tissues sampled, uninvolved adjacent lung had the highest T cell clonality, above tumor. Out of the top 100 tumor clones, a median 57 were seen in adjacent lung. With higher T cell density in blood came longer overall survival.

Assay used: immunoSEQ multiplex PCR; TCRdb lists only in-frame clones, some missing. The sample has around 30,000 clones; approximately 90% are singletons. In regard to this clone: Its antigen is as yet unknown.

Germline V CDR1 and CDR2: SGHAT, FQNNGV. Trimming took off 5 bases at V and 7 bases at J, with 11 bases between the two ends. The CDR3 is 13 residues long. This receptor was taken from a man between 40 and 70 years old with stage II lung adenocarcinoma. The chain recombines TRBV11-2 with TRBJ2-2; D gene uncertain. The starting material was PBMCs, obtained before any cancer treatment. The CDR3 DNA is TGTGCCAGCAGCGCGGTTCGTAACGGGGAGCTGTTTTTT. It translates to CASSAVRNGELFF.